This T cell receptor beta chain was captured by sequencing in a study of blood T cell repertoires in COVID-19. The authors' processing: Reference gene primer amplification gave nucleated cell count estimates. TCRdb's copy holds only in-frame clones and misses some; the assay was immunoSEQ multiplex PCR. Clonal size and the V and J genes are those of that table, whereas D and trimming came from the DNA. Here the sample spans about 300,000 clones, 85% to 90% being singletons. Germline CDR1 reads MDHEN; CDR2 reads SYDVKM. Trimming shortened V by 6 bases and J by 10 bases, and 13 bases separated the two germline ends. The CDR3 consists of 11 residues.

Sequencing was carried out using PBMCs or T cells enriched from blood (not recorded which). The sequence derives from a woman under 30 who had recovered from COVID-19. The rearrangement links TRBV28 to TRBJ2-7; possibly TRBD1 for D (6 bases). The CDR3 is CASRTHREQYF. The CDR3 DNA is TGTGCCAGCAGGACCCACAGGGAACAGTACTTC.